The clone carrying this T cell receptor (beta chain) occurred a few times. Antigen: not known. These data are taken from a study of glioma-infiltrating T cells. Germline loops: CDR1 SGHRS, CDR2 YFSETQ. The CDR3 extends over 14 amino acids. Trimming stripped 4 bases from V and 1 base from J, with 12 bases between. Using RNA template, CDR3s of TCR alpha and beta were amplified with iRepertoire arm-PCR. TCRdb recomputed calls from the multiplex PCR reads with MiXCR, one row per CDR3 protein. The table lists 150,000 to 200,000 distinct CDR3 sequences, more than 30% of them singletons. Points from the study as a whole: Tissue-blood divergence was below expectation in non-neoplastic patients, above in gliomas.

The receptor's source is a human donor with low-grade glioma or glioblastoma, undergoing nonglioma brain surgery, or in good health (not recorded which). The chain has TRBV5-1 and TRBJ2-7, with D possibly matching TRBD1 (5 bases). Sequenced input: glioma tissue, nonneoplastic brain tissue, or PBMCs (not recorded which). CDR3 sequence (DNA): TGCGCCAGCAGCAACAGGCGTACTTCCTACGAGCAGTACTTC. It translates to CASSNRRTSYEQYF.